The next 26 T cell receptor beta chains were all read from a single sample in a study of radiation and T cells in renal cell carcinoma. Profiled with immunoSEQ multiplex PCR; TCRdb holds only in-frame clones, not every one. The sample contains some 80,000 clones, approximately 86% of which appear only once. As to time point: blood 2 weeks post-SBRT. As to treatment: 15 Gy SBRT to primary tumor, nephrectomy 4 weeks later. Sequenced here: blood, sampled from a patient whose treatment included radiotherapy and nephrectomy. These receptors were obtained from a woman aged 45-65 years with renal cell carcinoma.

The sample holds a few counts of this clone. The V and J genes are TRBV9 and TRBJ2-2; no definite D call. V lost 3 bases and J lost 8, with 17 bases in between. This CDR3 is built from 15 residues. The germline V gene encodes CDR1 SGDLS and CDR2 YYNGEE. DNA of the CDR3: TGTGCCAGCAGCGACAAGGTCCCGGGCCAGGGGGAGCTGTTTTTT. Translated: CASSDKVPGQGELFF.

DNA for the CDR3: TGTGCCAGCTCATACACAGGGGGAGAGTACGAGCAGTACTTC. Encoded protein: CASSYTGGEYEQYF. The gene calls are TRBV18 and TRBJ2-7; 8 bases align to TRBD1. The V segment lost 5 bases and the J segment 4 bases; nucleotides outside the gene matches: 7. CDR1 and CDR2 from the germline V gene are KGHSH and LQKENI. The CDR3 is 14 residues long.

In its sample, this clone was seen a few times. This chain uses TRBV27 with TRBJ1-2; D possibly corresponds to TRBD1 (6 bases). The CDR3 totals 13 residues. Trimming pared 8 bases from V and 8 bases from J, leaving 18 bases between. Germline V gives CDR1 MNHEY, CDR2 SMNVEV (reference sequence). CDR3 sequence reads: CASRTTGAVGYTF. CDR3 DNA sequence: TGTGCCAGCCGAACCACGGGGGCGGTAGGCTACACCTTC.

The chain has TRBV6-5 and TRBJ1-2; D call uncertain. Trimming removed 6 bases from V and 7 bases from J, with 15 bases in between. Germline V lookup: CDR1 MNHEY, CDR2 SVGAGI. The CDR3 sequence is 13 residues long. Here the CDR3 DNA reads TGTGCCAGCAGAGCAGGCTCTTTGAGTGGCTACACCTTC. Amino acid sequence: CASRAGSLSGYTF.

V is TRBV30 and J is TRBJ2-1, with D unresolved. Trimming cost V 0 bases and J 6 bases, with 9 bases left between them. Germline lookup yields CDR1 GTSNPN and CDR2 SVGIG (reference sequence). CDR3 size: 13 residues. The CDR3 DNA reads TGTGCCTGGAGTGTACGAGGTGGCAATGAGCAGTTCTTC. Protein sequence: CAWSVRGGNEQFF.

J is TRBJ2-1 and V is TRBV27; a weak D match, TRBD2 (5 bases). CDR1 and CDR2 from the germline V gene are MNHEY and SMNVEV (reference sequence). V was pared by 0 bases and J by 6 bases, with 15 bases between. The CDR3 runs to 16 residues. CDR3 sequence (DNA): TGTGCCAGCAGTTTATCGCCCAGCGGAAATACCAATGAGCAGTTCTTC. Residues: CASSLSPSGNTNEQFF.

In its sample, this clone was seen once. The rearrangement links TRBV7-2 to TRBJ2-3, with 7 bases identical to TRBD2. Germline-derived CDR1 and CDR2 are SGHTA and FQGNSA. The J segment lost 3 bases and the V segment lost 4 bases, leaving 4 bases of the junction unmatched. This CDR3 spans 14 amino acids. This CDR3 is CASSWAGETDTQYF. The DNA for the CDR3 is TGTGCCAGCAGCTGGGCGGGAGAAACAGATACGCAGTATTTT. Complete variable domain (other parts from reference TRBV7-2 and TRBJ2-3): GAGVSQSPSNKVTEKGKDVELRCDPISGHTALYWYRQSLGQGLEFLIYFQGNSAPDKSGLPSDRFSAERTGGSVSTLTIQRTQQEDSAVYLCASSWAGETDTQYFGPGTRLTVL.

V and J are TRBV9 and TRBJ2-5, with 9 nucleotides matching TRBD2. With 0 bases clipped from V and 2 bases from J, the junction kept 8 bases outside the gene matches. This CDR3 has 17 residues. Looked up from germline, CDR1 is SGDLS and CDR2 is YYNGEE. The DNA of the CDR3 is TGTGCCAGCAGCGTAGGTATGACTAGCGGAAGGCAAGAGACCCAGTACTTC. It encodes CASSVGMTSGRQETQYF.

This chain connects TRBV10-3 to TRBJ2-1; D call uncertain. The CDR3 covers 12 residues. The V end was cut by 8 bases, the J end by 2 bases, with 7 bases between. Per the germline V gene, CDR1 is ENHRY and CDR2 is SYGVKD. CDR3 coding DNA: TGTGCCATCGCGCAAACCTACAATGAGCAGTTCTTC. Protein: CAIAQTYNEQFF.

This chain uses TRBV7-3 with TRBJ2-2; D remains unclear. The V end was cut by 0 bases, the J end by 3 bases, with 5 bases between. Germline-derived CDR1 and CDR2 are SGHTA and FQGTGA. The CDR3 extends over 14 amino acids. CDR3 DNA: TGTGCCAGCAGCTTAACAGTGGACACCGGGGAGCTGTTTTTT. Translated, it gives CASSLTVDTGELFF.

This sequence joins TRBV28 and TRBJ1-5; TRBD1 matches 8 bases. CDR1 is MDHEN and CDR2 is SYDVKM in the germline V gene. V gave up 4 bases and J gave up 7 bases; unmatched junction bases: 6. CDR3 size: 14 residues. CDR3 coding DNA: TGTGCCAGCAGTTCAGGACAGGGTCTGCAGCCCCAGCATTTT. The encoded protein is CASSSGQGLQPQHF.

The chain recombines TRBV28 with TRBJ1-2, with no clear D. V was cut by 3 bases and J by 2 bases, with 4 bases left in between. This CDR3 spans 12 amino acids. Germline CDR1 and CDR2: MDHEN and SYDVKM. The CDR3 nucleotides read TGTGCCAGCAGTTTTCGAAACTATGGCTACACCTTC. Protein: CASSFRNYGYTF.

This clone has just a few counts. The chain recombines TRBV29-1 with TRBJ1-1; D gene ambiguous. V was shortened by 4 bases and J by 11 bases, with 17 bases between the two germline ends. Per germline, CDR1 SQVTM and CDR2 ANQGSEA. This CDR3 region has 12 residues. The CDR3 DNA reads TGCAGCGTTGGAAAGGGTTCCAGGAGGGCTTTCTTT. Translated, it gives CSVGKGSRRAFF.

This chain links TRBV7-2 with TRBJ1-1, with D unresolved. The CDR3 has 13 residues. V was shortened by 5 bases and J by 3 bases, with 10 bases between the two germline ends. CDR1 is SGHTA and CDR2 is FQGNSA in the germline V gene. CDR3 residues: CASSRRRDTEAFF. CDR3 in DNA: TGTGCCAGCAGCCGTAGGCGAGACACTGAAGCTTTCTTT.

Here the CDR3 reads CAWRETGPTYEQYF. In nucleotides, the CDR3 is TGTGCCTGGAGGGAAACCGGGCCCACCTACGAGCAGTACTTC. V usage is TRBV30 and J usage is TRBJ2-7; D gene ambiguous. The CDR3 extends over 14 amino acids. V was trimmed by 3 bases and J by 2 bases, leaving 14 bases between them. Germline V gene lookup returns CDR1 GTSNPN and CDR2 SVGIG (reference sequence).

The CDR3 DNA sequence: TGTGCCAGCAGCCCCGTGGATCTTGGTGGCTACACCTTC. Protein sequence: CASSPVDLGGYTF. The V call is TRBV7-2, the J call TRBJ1-2; D not resolved. From germline, CDR1 is SGHTA and CDR2 FQGNSA. The CDR3 length is 13 residues. The V and J ends lost 5 bases and 7 bases respectively, with 14 bases between them.

J is TRBJ2-5 and V is TRBV10-1; 9 nucleotides align to TRBD1. Germline V lookup: CDR1 WNHNN, CDR2 SYGVQD (reference sequence). The CDR3 sequence is 15 residues long. Trimming removed 3 bases from V and 1 base from J; junction bases left unmatched: 3. CDR3 nucleotides: TGCGCCAGCAGTGAAGAGACAGGGGGCCAAGAGACCCAGTACTTC. Protein product: CASSEETGGQETQYF.

The rearrangement uses TRBV5-1 and TRBJ2-5, with a weak D call TRBD2 (6 bases). The CDR3 sequence is 16 residues long. CDR1 and CDR2 from the germline V gene are SGHRS and YFSETQ. V was shortened by 4 bases and J by 3 bases, with 19 bases between the two germline ends. CDR3 nucleotide sequence: TGCGCCAGCAGCCTGTTAGCGTCCGGGGGTAAAGAGACCCAGTACTTC. Residues: CASSLLASGGKETQYF.

This chain uses TRBV19 with TRBJ1-2; D possibly corresponds to TRBD1 (6 bases). V was shortened by 5 bases and J by 4 bases, with 17 bases between the two germline ends. The germline CDR1 and CDR2 sequences are LNHDA and SQIVND (reference sequence). The CDR3 totals 15 residues. Here the CDR3 reads CASSFAARGGYGYTF. The CDR3 DNA reads as TGTGCCAGTAGTTTCGCCGCCAGGGGCGGCTATGGCTACACCTTC.

This chain joins TRBV27 and TRBJ1-3; D is ambiguous. Germline V gives CDR1 MNHEY, CDR2 SMNVEV (reference sequence). The CDR3 is made up of 13 amino acids. Deletions cut 4 bases from V and 5 bases from J, with 9 bases between. CDR3: CASSSAGRNTIYF. CDR3 DNA sequence: TGTGCCAGCAGTTCCGCAGGCCGAAACACCATATATTTT.

This rearrangement joins TRBV2 to TRBJ1-5; D is ambiguous. Germline CDR1 is SNHLY and CDR2 is FYNNEI. V was shortened by 5 bases and J by 0 bases, with 11 bases between the two germline ends. This CDR3 region has 15 residues. DNA of the CDR3: TGTGCCAGCAGTCTCACTTCGATTAGCAATCAGCCCCAGCATTTT. Translation: CASSLTSISNQPQHF.

The chain has TRBV10-1 and TRBJ2-7; TRBD2 might be the D (6 bases). Germline V gene sequence: CDR1 WNHNN, CDR2 SYGVQD (reference sequence). This CDR3 contains 14 residues. The germline V and J ends were trimmed by 6 bases and 1 base, with 13 bases remaining between them. CDR3 bases: TGCGCCAGCAGCTCTAGCGTTGGTTCCTACGAGCAGTACTTC. It translates to CASSSSVGSYEQYF.

The rearrangement uses TRBV2 and TRBJ1-1; no clear D gene. Trimming cost V 1 base and J 5 bases, with 14 bases left between them. The germline V gene encodes CDR1 SNHLY and CDR2 FYNNEI. The CDR3 contains 15 residues. Written as DNA, the CDR3 is TGTGCCAGCAGTGAAGAGAATACTCTGGGAACTGAAGCTTTCTTT. It encodes CASSEENTLGTEAFF.

The chain has TRBV7-2 and TRBJ2-5; TRBD2 agrees at 11 bases. Germline CDR1 reads SGHTA; CDR2 reads FQGNSA. The V gene end was trimmed by 6 bases and the J gene end by 4 bases; junction bases not matched to a gene: 19. The CDR3 spans 19 residues. In DNA, the CDR3 is TGTGCCAGCAGGGGTGTAGTGACTAGCGGGGCCTACCGGGGAGAGACCCAGTACTTC. The encoded protein is CASRGVVTSGAYRGETQYF.

This clone appeared a few times. The chain combines TRBV11-2 with TRBJ2-7; the D gene is possibly TRBD2 (7 bases). This CDR3 region has 16 residues. Trimming removed 1 base at V and 0 bases at J, with 13 bases between. Per the germline V gene, CDR1 is SGHAT and CDR2 is FQNNGV. The chain's CDR3 is CASSLVGGVISYEQYF. The CDR3 DNA reads TGTGCCAGCAGCTTAGTAGGGGGGGTGATCTCCTACGAGCAGTACTTC.

V gene TRBV7-9 combines with J gene TRBJ1-1, with 8 bases aligning to TRBD1. This CDR3 has 15 amino acids. The V gene end was trimmed by 6 bases and the J gene end by 1 base; junction bases not matched to a gene: 7. The germline CDR1 and CDR2 sequences are SEHNR and FQNEAQ (reference sequence). CDR3 nucleotides: TGTGCCAGCAGGACGCAGGGGGCCGGGAACACTGAAGCTTTCTTT. This translates into CASRTQGAGNTEAFF.